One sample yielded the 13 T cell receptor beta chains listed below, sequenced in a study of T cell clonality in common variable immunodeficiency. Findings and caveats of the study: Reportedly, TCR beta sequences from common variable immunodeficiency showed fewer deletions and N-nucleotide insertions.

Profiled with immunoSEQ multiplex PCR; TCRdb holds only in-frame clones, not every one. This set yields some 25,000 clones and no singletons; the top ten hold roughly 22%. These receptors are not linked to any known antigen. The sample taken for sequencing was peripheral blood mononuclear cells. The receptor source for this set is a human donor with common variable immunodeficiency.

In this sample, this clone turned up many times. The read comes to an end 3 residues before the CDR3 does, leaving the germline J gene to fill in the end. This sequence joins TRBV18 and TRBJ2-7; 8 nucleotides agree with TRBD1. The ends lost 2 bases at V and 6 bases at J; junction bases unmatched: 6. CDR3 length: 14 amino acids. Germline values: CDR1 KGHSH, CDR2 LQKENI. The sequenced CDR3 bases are TGTGCCAGCTCACCAGGGACAGGAACCGTCGAG. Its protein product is CASSPGTGTVE. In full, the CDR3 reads CASSPGTGTVEQYF. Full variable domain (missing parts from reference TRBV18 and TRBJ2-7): NAGVMQNPRHLVRRRGQEARLRCSPMKGHSHVYWYRQLPEEGLKFMVYLQKENIIDESGMPKERFSAEFPKEGPSILRIQQVVRGDSAAYFCASSPGTGTVEQYFGPGTRLTVT.

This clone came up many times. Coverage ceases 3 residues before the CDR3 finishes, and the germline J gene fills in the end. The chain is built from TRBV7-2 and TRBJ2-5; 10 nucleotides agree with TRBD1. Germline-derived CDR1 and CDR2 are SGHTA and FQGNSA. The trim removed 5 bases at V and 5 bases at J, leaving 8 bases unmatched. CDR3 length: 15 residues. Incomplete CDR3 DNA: TGTGCCAGCAGCAAGGAGGACAGGGGGTGGGAGACC. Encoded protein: CASSKEDRGWET. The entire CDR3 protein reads CASSKEDRGWETQYF.

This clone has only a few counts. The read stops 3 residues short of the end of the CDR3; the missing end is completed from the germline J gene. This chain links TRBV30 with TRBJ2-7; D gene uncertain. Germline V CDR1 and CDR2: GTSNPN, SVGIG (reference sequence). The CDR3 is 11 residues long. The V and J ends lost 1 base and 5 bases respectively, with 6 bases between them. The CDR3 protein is CAWSARDEQYF. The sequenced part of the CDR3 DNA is TGTGCCTGGAGTGCCCGGGACGAG.

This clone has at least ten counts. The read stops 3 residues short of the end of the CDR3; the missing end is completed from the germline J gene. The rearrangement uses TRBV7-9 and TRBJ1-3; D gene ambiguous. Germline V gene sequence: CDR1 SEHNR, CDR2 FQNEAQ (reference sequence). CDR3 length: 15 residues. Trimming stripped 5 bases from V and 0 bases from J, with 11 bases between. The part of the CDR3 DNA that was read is TGTGCCAGCAGCCCACAGAAAAGCTCTGGAAACACC. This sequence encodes CASSPQKSSGNT. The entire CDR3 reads CASSPQKSSGNTIYF. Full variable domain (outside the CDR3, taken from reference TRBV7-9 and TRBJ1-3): DTGVSQNPRHKITKRGQNVTFRCDPISEHNRLYWYRQTLGQGPEFLTYFQNEAQLEKSRLLSDRFSAERPKGSFSTLEIQRTEQGDSAMYLCASSPQKSSGNTIYFGEGSWLTVV.

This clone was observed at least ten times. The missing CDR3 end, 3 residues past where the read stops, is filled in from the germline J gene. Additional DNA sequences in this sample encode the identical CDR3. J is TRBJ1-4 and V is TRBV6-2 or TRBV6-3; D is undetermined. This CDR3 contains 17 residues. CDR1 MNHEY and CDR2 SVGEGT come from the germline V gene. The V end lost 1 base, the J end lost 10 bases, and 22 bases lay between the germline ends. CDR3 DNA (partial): TGTGCCAGCAGTTACTTTTTTTCGAGGACTCCTCGTGGAAAA. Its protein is CASSYFFSRTPRGK. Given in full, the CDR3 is CASSYFFSRTPRGKLFF.

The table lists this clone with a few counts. CDR3 residues: CAWNRERGVGDTQYF. CDR3 bases read: TGTGCCTGGAATAGAGAGCGGGGGGTCGGAGATACG. The chain joins TRBV30 to TRBJ2-3; 9 bases match TRBD2. The read terminates 3 residues before the CDR3 end, so the remaining end is supplied by the germline J gene. The junction had 10 bases not matched to a gene; V was cut back by 4 bases and J by 5 bases. Germline V gene sequence: CDR1 GTSNPN, CDR2 SVGIG (reference sequence). CDR3 length: 15 residues.

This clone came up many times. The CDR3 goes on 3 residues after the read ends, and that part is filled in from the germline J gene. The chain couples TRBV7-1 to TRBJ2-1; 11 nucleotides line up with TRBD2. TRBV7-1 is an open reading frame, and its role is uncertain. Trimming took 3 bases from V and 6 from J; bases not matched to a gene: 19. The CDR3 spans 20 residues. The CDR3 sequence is CASSSSLGTLAGALSNEQFF. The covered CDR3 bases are TGTGCCAGCAGCTCGTCCCTCGGGACACTAGCGGGAGCCCTCTCCAATGAG.

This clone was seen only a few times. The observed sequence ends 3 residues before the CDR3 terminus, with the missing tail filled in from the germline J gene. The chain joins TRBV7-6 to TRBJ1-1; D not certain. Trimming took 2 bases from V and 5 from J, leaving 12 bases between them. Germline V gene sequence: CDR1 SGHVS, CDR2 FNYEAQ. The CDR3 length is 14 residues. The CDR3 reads CASSLQAPYTEAFF. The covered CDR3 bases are TGTGCCAGCAGCTTACAGGCCCCTTATACTGAA.

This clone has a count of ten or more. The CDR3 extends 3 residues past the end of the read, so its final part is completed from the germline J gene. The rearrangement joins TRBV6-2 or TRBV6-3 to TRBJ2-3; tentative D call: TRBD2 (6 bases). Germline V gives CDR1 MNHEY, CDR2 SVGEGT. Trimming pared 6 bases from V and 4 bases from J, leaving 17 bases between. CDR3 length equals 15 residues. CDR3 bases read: TGTGCCAGCAGCCCCAAAGGAGGGCTTGCAGATACG. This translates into CASSPKGGLADT. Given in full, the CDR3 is CASSPKGGLADTQYF.

The covered CDR3 bases are TGTGCCAGCAGCTTAGGAGGGACAGTAAACACCGGGGAG. The encoded protein is CASSLGGTVNTGE. The CDR3 reads in full as CASSLGGTVNTGELFF. The chain employs TRBV7-6 and TRBJ2-2, with TRBD1 matching over 7 bases. The missing CDR3 end, 3 residues past where the read stops, is filled in from the germline J gene. The length of the CDR3 is 16 residues. CDR1 is SGHVS and CDR2 is FNYEAQ in the germline V gene. V shed 1 base and J 2 bases; nucleotides not matched to a gene: 4.

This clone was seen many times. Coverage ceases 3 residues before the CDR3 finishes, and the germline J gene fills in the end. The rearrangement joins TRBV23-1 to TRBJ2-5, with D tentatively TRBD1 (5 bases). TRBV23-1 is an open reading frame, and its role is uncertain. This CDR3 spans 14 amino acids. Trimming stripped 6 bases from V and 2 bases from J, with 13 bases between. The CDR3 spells CASRHRQQQETQYF. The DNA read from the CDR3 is TGCGCCAGCAGGCACCGACAGCAACAAGAGACC.

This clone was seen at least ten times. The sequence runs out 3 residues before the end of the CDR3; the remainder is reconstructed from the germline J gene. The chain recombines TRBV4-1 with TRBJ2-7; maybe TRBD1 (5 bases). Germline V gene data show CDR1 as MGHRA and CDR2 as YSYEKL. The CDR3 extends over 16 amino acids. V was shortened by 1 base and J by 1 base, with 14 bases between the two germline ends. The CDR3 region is CASSQGRGRVSYEQYF. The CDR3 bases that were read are TGCGCCAGCAGCCAAGGAAGGGGTAGGGTATCCTACGAG.

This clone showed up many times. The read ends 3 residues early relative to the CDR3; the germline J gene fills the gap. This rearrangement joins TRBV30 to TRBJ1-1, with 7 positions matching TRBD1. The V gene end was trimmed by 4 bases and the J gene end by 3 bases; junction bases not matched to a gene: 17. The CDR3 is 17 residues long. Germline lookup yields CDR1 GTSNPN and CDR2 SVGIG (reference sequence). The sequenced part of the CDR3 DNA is TGTGCCTGGATTCTTAAACCACACAGGGGTCGTGACACTGAA. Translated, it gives CAWILKPHRGRDTE. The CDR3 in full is CAWILKPHRGRDTEAFF.